This record looks at one TCR beta chain sequence and its context. The sample belongs to a study of T-cell memory formation after mild COVID-19. Deletions cut 7 bases from V and 1 base from J, with 10 bases between. This CDR3 region has 13 residues. CDR1 and CDR2 (germline): SNHLY, FYNNEI. MiXCR, applied by TCRdb to the 5' RACE reads, yields one record per CDR3 protein. The sample contains 150,000 to 200,000 distinct CDR3 sequences, around 10% of which appear only once. The sequence was obtained from a man aged 18 to 30 who had mild COVID-19 (a few samples of this study predate the infection). Cell type and time point are not known. Sequences were obtained from PBMCs or a T cell subset sorted from them (not recorded which). This chain connects TRBV2 to TRBJ1-1, with unresolved D. DNA of the CDR3: TGTGCCAGCACTTTGGGGTGGAACACTGAAGCTTTCTTT. Translated: CASTLGWNTEAFF. Full variable domain (rest looked up from reference TRBV2 and TRBJ1-1): EPEVTQTPSHQVTQMGQEVILRCVPISNHLYFYWYRQILGQKVEFLVSFYNNEISEKSEIFDDQFSVERPDGSNFTLKIRSTKLEDSAMYFCASTLGWNTEAFFGQGTRLTVV.